This TCR beta chain was captured in a study of T cells after yellow fever vaccination. Study summary: When fractions had low cell numbers, they were prepared with SMART-Seq v4 Ultra Low Input.

TCRdb re-called the 5' RACE reads through MiXCR, storing one row per CDR3 protein. The sample carries 170,000 or so distinct CDR3 sequences, 7% to 10% recorded once. Study-wide results and caveats: Sorted repertoires could include abundant contaminating clonotypes from bulk cells. Some clonotypes, a small share, were shared between CD4 and CD8 compartments.

This clonotype was detected a few times. Its antigen is not identified. This sequence was found in a man between 18 and 35 years old who received the YFV17D yellow fever vaccine. Sequenced here: CD8+ T cells sorted from PBMCs, sampled 45 days after the yellow fever booster vaccination.

DNA of the CDR3: TGTGCCAGCAGCCACTTCGACATCGCAACTAGTGGAAACACCATATATTTT. Its translation: CASSHFDIATSGNTIYF. V is TRBV14 and J is TRBJ1-3; D is unclear. This CDR3 spans 17 amino acids. Trimming pared 3 bases from V and 3 bases from J, leaving 18 bases between. Germline CDR1 is SGHDN and CDR2 is FVKESK.